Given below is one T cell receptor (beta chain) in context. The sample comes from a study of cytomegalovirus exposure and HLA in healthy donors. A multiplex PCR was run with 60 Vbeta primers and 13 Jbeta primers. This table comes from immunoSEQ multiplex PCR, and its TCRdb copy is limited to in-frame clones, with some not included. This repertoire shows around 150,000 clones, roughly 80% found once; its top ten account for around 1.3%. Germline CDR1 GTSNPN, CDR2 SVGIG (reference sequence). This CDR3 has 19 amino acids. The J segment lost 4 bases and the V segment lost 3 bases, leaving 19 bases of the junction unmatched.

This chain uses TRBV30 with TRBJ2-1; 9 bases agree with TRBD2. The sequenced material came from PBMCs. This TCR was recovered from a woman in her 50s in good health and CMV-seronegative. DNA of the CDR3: TGTGCCTGGAGAGGCGGTAGTCTACTAGCGGGTCGGGGATACAATGAGCAGTTCTTC. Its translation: CAWRGGSLLAGRGYNEQFF. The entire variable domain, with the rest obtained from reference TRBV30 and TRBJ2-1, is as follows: SQTIHQWPATLVQPVGSPLSLECTVEGTSNPNLYWYRQAAGRGLQLLFYSVGIGQISSEVPQNLSASRPQDRQFILSSKKLLLSDSGFYLCAWRGGSLLAGRGYNEQFFGPGTRLTVL.